These T cell receptor beta chains were read from a single sample in a study of blood T cell repertoires in COVID-19. TCRdb's table, derived via immunoSEQ multiplex PCR, lists solely in-frame clones and lacks some. The sample consists of some 79,000 clones, 80% to 90% of them appearing once. The specimen was peripheral blood. Source of these receptors: a man in his 70s with active or convalescent COVID-19. The CDR3 runs from the conserved cysteine through the conserved F or W. D genes are given only for firm matches. Clone size, where shown, is once, few, many, or a class for clones that have expanded.

>TRBD1|TRBV5-1|-|TRBJ1-1
CASSSTGGNTEAFF
TGCGCCAGCAGCTCGACAGGGGGGAACACTGAAGCTTTCTTT
>TRBD2|TRBV11-2|-|TRBJ2-1
CASSRGGYNEQFF
TGTGCCAGCAGCCGGGGGGGGTACAATGAGCAGTTCTTC
>TRBD2|TRBV5-1|-|TRBJ2-3
CASTGRAGTDTQYF
TGCGCCAGCACCGGGAGGGCCGGCACAGATACGCAGTATTTT
>TRBD2|TRBV5-1|-|TRBJ2-2
CASSAATSGDYGELFF
TGCGCCAGCAGCGCTGCGACTAGCGGGGACTACGGGGAGCTGTTTTTT
>-|TRBV4-2|-|TRBJ1-2
CASTHTGEGYGYTF
TGTGCCAGCACTCACACTGGGGAGGGCTATGGCTACACCTTC
>-|TRBV6-5|-|TRBJ2-7
CASCGSSYEQYF
TGTGCCAGCTGCGGCAGCTCCTACGAGCAGTACTTC
>-|TRBV28|-|TRBJ1-1
CASSSRGLAEAFF
TGTGCCAGCAGTTCCAGGGGTTTGGCTGAAGCTTTCTTT
>-|TRBV13|-|TRBJ1-4
CASSLQGEGEKLFF
TGTGCCAGCAGCTTACAAGGGGAAGGTGAAAAACTGTTTTTT
>-|TRBV21-1|-|TRBJ2-7
CASSKRASGRHGEQYF
TGTGCCAGCAGCAAACGGGCTAGCGGGAGGCATGGCGAGCAGTACTTC
>TRBD1|TRBV30|-|TRBJ1-1
CAWSVTGYTEAFF
TGTGCCTGGAGTGTGACAGGGTACACTGAAGCTTTCTTT
>-|TRBV6-2/TRBV6-3|-|TRBJ1-1
CASSYSRRGDTEAFF
TGTGCCAGCAGTTACTCAAGGCGGGGGGACACTGAAGCTTTCTTT
>TRBD2|TRBV7-2|-|TRBJ2-1
CASSPAGAVDEQFF
TGTGCCAGCAGCCCAGCGGGAGCTGTGGATGAGCAGTTCTTC
>-|TRBV28|-|TRBJ1-6
CASTSSGFSYNSPLHF
TGTGCCAGCACCTCCTCAGGGTTTTCCTATAATTCACCCCTCCACTTT
>TRBD2|TRBV5-1|-|TRBJ2-5
CASSLEAGVWETQYF
TGCGCCAGCAGCTTGGAGGCGGGAGTGTGGGAGACCCAGTACTTC
>-|TRBV7-9|-|TRBJ1-3
CASSFGEVRNTIYF
TGTGCCAGCAGTTTCGGAGAAGTCCGAAACACCATATATTTT
>TRBD2|TRBV28|-|TRBJ2-7
CASTPPGGGYYEQYF
TGTGCCAGCACCCCCCCGGGGGGGGGTTACTACGAGCAGTACTTC
>TRBD1|TRBV25-1|few|TRBJ1-4
CASRETGGANEKLFF
TGTGCCAGCAGGGAAACAGGGGGCGCGAATGAAAAACTGTTTTTT
>TRBD1|TRBV6-5|-|TRBJ1-2
CASSLSQGANYGYTF
TGTGCCAGCAGTTTATCTCAGGGGGCTAACTATGGCTACACCTTC
>TRBD1|TRBV4-1|-|TRBJ2-7
CASSHSPEGAAYEQYF
TGCGCCAGCAGCCATTCCCCTGAGGGGGCGGCCTACGAGCAGTACTTC
>-|TRBV11-2|-|TRBJ1-1
CASSLLNEEAFF
TGTGCCAGCAGCTTACTTAACGAGGAAGCTTTCTTT
>TRBD1|TRBV5-6|-|TRBJ1-5
CASSPQGLGNQPQHF
TGTGCCAGCAGCCCACAGGGGTTAGGCAATCAGCCCCAGCATTTT
>-|TRBV30|-|TRBJ1-5
CAWSGTNNQPQHF
TGTGCCTGGAGCGGGACAAATAATCAGCCCCAGCATTTT